This TCR beta chain was observed in a study of blood T cell repertoires in COVID-19. About the research overall: COVID-19 samples, acute and convalescent, were from the United States, Italy and Spain. Sources were T cells, B-cell-depleted T cells, or PBMCs; the material itself was cDNA or gDNA.

The CDR3 covers 14 residues. Germline V lookup: CDR1 MNHEY, CDR2 SVGAGI. With 6 bases clipped from V and 4 bases from J, the junction kept 4 bases outside the gene matches. In the authors' workflow: Scientists estimated how many nucleated cells there were by amplifying reference gene primers. Assay: immunoSEQ multiplex PCR; the TCRdb copy retains only in-frame clones and omits some. That table supplies the V and J calls and clone size; D and trimming were determined from the DNA. This table holds approximately 50,000 clones, roughly 89% found once. The sample taken for sequencing was peripheral blood. This TCR was sampled from a woman of 80 years or more with acute or convalescent COVID-19. The chain uses TRBV6-5 and TRBJ1-3; 9 nucleotides line up with TRBD1. The chain's CDR3 is CASRTGGSGNTIYF. In nucleotides, the CDR3 is TGTGCCAGCAGGACAGGGGGGTCCGGAAACACCATATATTTT.